This T cell receptor (beta chain) was captured in a study of blood T cell repertoires in COVID-19. Across the study: The origin of the acute and convalescent COVID-19 samples was the United States, Italy and Spain. T cells, B-cell-depleted T cells, or PBMCs provided the cDNA or gDNA that served as material.

Methods used by the authors: Nucleated cell counts were estimated from reference gene primer amplification. TCRdb's copy holds only in-frame clones and misses some; the assay was immunoSEQ multiplex PCR. For V, J and clone size, that table is used; D and trimming come from the DNA. The sample records about 68,000 clones, more than 80% being singletons. This CDR3 is built from 16 residues. Per germline, CDR1 LNHDA and CDR2 SQIVND (reference sequence). Trimming took 3 bases from V and 1 from J, leaving 10 bases between them. Sequences were obtained from peripheral blood. The J gene is TRBJ2-6, the V gene TRBV19; a weak D match, TRBD2 (6 bases). The clonotype was recovered from a young man with acute or convalescent COVID-19. The CDR3 here is CASSMGGRSGANVLTF. The CDR3 nucleotides are TGTGCCAGTAGTATGGGGGGTAGGTCTGGGGCCAACGTCCTGACTTTC.